This entry features one TCR beta chain sequence. Its antigen specificity is not known. The record has no base qualities; no much larger clone is one base away. This sample was taken from a study of T cells in Graves' hyperthyroidism and ophthalmopathy (dated by TCRdb to the late 2010s). Concerning the study at large: Peripheral blood was sampled at the time of initial diagnosis, prior to any treatment. Following sampling, methimazole starting at 30 mg daily was given to hyperthyroidism patients, and high-dose intravenous methylprednisolone was given to ophthalmopathy patients. TCR Vbeta CDR3 sequencing of some 140 peripheral blood samples (43 ophthalmopathy, over 70 hyperthyroidism and roughly 17 progressor patients) is reported in the paper. TCR V-J signatures able to tell the groups apart were searched for in a discovery cohort of around 95 patients, of whom approximately 40 had Graves' ophthalmopathy and roughly 59 had stable Graves' hyperthyroidism. Prospective prediction of ophthalmopathy was tested in an independent validation cohort consisting of some 19 hyperthyroidism patients and some 16 patients who later progressed to ophthalmopathy. In addition, the study compared T-cell repertoires in thyroid tissue and in blood from five or six Graves' hyperthyroidism patients. The 80 to 100 discovery patients were randomly divided into training and test sets at a 7:3 ratio.

The TCR beta CDR3 regions were amplified from the RNA transcripts. For the first round of RT-PCR on the TCR CDR3, the HTBI primer set was used together with the Qiagen OneStep RT-PCR kit. Libraries were constructed in a second round of multiplex PCR, after which size selection and purification were performed. Libraries were sequenced paired-end with 100 bp reads on an Illumina HiSeq2000. The original methods were these. SOAPnuke was used to process the raw data, throwing out any read that contained adapters or uncalled bases, had a mean Phred below 15, or lacked an exact constant-primer or identifier match. High-quality paired reads were merged using COPE v1.2.5, and each unique nucleotide sequence was defined as a clonotype. Clonotypes were aligned to IMGT TRBV, TRBD and TRBJ reference segments using MiTCR v1.1. The analysis included only V-J combinations with a frequency above 0.0001, which together covered 99.2% of the repertoires. The TCS score was defined as F50 (clonal expansion) divided by E x V (chaos), with BLOSUM62-based TCRdist calculated between CDR3 peptides within each V-J. Welch's t-statistics and random forest reduced roughly 540 V-J features to 13, which were used in a naive Bayes classifier (R e1071). TCRdb passed the public sequencing reads through fastp at Q25 and MiXCR, retaining productive beta sequences. Each CDR3 protein gets just one entry, which takes the most common genes and DNA from the rows behind it. The V and J calls here are based on TCRdb, not the publication. This sample gives approximately 530,000 distinct CDR3 sequences in total; approximately 15% of them show up just once. The ten largest clones represent about 18% of the sample.

Compared with germline, V lacks 5 bases and J lacks 2 bases; bases without a gene match: 6. The CDR3 runs 15 amino acids, cysteine and phenylalanine included. The CDR3 DNA has 45 bases and is translated from base 1. CDR1 and CDR2, looked up from the germline V gene, are SGHTA and FQGNSA. What the study reported, not specific to this receptor: Most expanded thyroid clonotypes (frequency above 0.001) were also detected in blood, suggesting blood repertoires may reflect thyroid immune responses. No statistical method was used to set the sample size in advance, and investigators knew the group allocation. Ophthalmopathy was separated from stable hyperthyroidism by a 13 V-J signature model, with about 86% sensitivity and approximately 84% specificity obtained in cross-validation and 80%/75% obtained in testing. In validation, the model predicted progression to ophthalmopathy with around 71% sensitivity and 72% to 85% specificity, a median of around 6.6 months before onset.

Stable Graves' hyperthyroidism was defined as the absence of progression to ophthalmopathy over 18 months of follow-up. The hyperthyroidism patients were between 18 and 65 years old and newly diagnosed, with a disease duration of less than 2 months. Any patient with an uncontrolled infection, another autoimmune disease, pregnancy or lactation was excluded. Clinical symptoms, serum thyroxine and TRAb, thyroid ultrasound, and orbital computed tomography formed the basis for the diagnoses. PBMCs were isolated from more than 9 ml of fresh peripheral blood by Ficoll-Paque density gradient centrifugation. Total RNA was extracted using Trizol reagent, and RNA quality was assessed on an Agilent 2100 Bioanalyzer.

The specimen sequenced was blood. The V and J segments used are TRBV7-2 and TRBJ2-7; TRBD1 aligns with 10 central bases. The clonotype was recovered from a woman aged 18 to 35 with Graves' hyperthyroidism. The nucleotide sequence is given as TGTGCCAGCAGCCCCGACAGGGGGCCGACCTACGAGCAGTACTTC. This gives the protein CASSPDRGPTYEQYF.